A selection of T cell receptor beta chains follows, all from one sample in a study of molecular identifiers for immune sequencing clone quantification. TCRdb fed the PCR reads into MiXCR, producing one record per CDR3 protein. Seen here are over 300,000 distinct CDR3 sequences, roughly 24% observed once, and the top ten hold about 0.74%. The source material was naive CD8+ T cells from blood, with Jurkat cell RNA spiked in. The receptor set was obtained from a human donor in good health. Some libraries in this study had Jurkat cell RNA spiked in. CDR3s include the opening cysteine and the closing phenylalanine or tryptophan. Each record gives: clone size, D gene, V gene, J gene, CDR3 DNA, CDR3 protein. A D gene is named only where the DNA matches it firmly. Clone size is shown for a subset of rows, as once, few, many or a class of expanded clone.

many	-	TRBV20-1	TRBJ2-7	TGCAGTGCTAGAGATAGGGAGCTAGCAGCTTCCTACGAGCAGTACTTC	CSARDRELAASYEQYF
few	TRBD2	TRBV3-1	TRBJ2-1	TGTGCCAGCAGCCAAGAACTAGCGGGGTACAATGAGCAGTTCTTC	CASSQELAGYNEQFF
many	-	TRBV7-3	TRBJ2-4	TGTGCCAGCAGCGAAGGGGTAGAGGTTGGAGACATTCAGTACTTC	CASSEGVEVGDIQYF
few	-	TRBV4-1	TRBJ2-6	TGCGCCAGCAGCCTCTATCTCTCTGGGGCCAACGTCCTGACTTTC	CASSLYLSGANVLTF
-	TRBD1	TRBV27	TRBJ2-6	TGTGCCAGCAGTATTACAGGGGTCTCTGAGGCCAACGTCCTGACTTTC	CASSITGVSEANVLTF
few	TRBD1	TRBV5-8	TRBJ1-2	TGTGCCAGCAGCTTGGGGACAGGGCCTATCTATGGCTACACCTTC	CASSLGTGPIYGYTF
many	-	TRBV10-2	TRBJ1-5	TGCGCCAGCAGTGAGACCCACCAGGGGTATCAGCCCCAGCATTTT	CASSETHQGYQPQHF
many	-	TRBV7-3	TRBJ2-6	TGTGCCAGCAGCGCATATTACGCCAGGAACTCTGGGGCCAACGTCCTGACTTTC	CASSAYYARNSGANVLTF
many	-	TRBV5-8	TRBJ2-7	TGTGCCAGCAGCTTGTATCAGGGTGCATACGAGCAGTACTTC	CASSLYQGAYEQYF
-	-	TRBV28	TRBJ2-7	TGTGCCAGCAGTTTAAAGGGACCGGCCTACGAGCAGTACTTC	CASSLKGPAYEQYF
-	-	TRBV6-5	TRBJ2-1	TGTGCCAGCAGTTCCTCGAATGAGCAGTTCTTC	CASSSSNEQFF
few	TRBD2	TRBV7-9	TRBJ2-5	TGTGCCAGCAGCGCCCCCGGGGAGGGAGGTTGGCAAGAGACCCAGTACTTC	CASSAPGEGGWQETQYF
few	-	TRBV28	TRBJ2-1	TGTGCCAGCAGTTATCGCGGGAATTACAATGAGCAGTTCTTC	CASSYRGNYNEQFF
few	-	TRBV19	TRBJ2-7	TGTGCCAGTAGTTCTTCTAGAATCTACGAGCAGTACTTC	CASSSSRIYEQYF
-	TRBD2	TRBV3-1	TRBJ2-2	TGTGCCAGCAGCCAACCCGGGACTAGCCTCGCCGGGGAGCTGTTTTTT	CASSQPGTSLAGELFF
few	TRBD2	TRBV19	TRBJ2-3	TGTGCCAGTACCCGGACTAGCGGGAGTTCAGATACGCAGTATTTT	CASTRTSGSSDTQYF
-	-	TRBV7-9	TRBJ2-7	TGTGCCTACGCGCCAAGGGACACCTACGAGCAGTACTTC	CAYAPRDTYEQYF
many	-	TRBV30	TRBJ2-3	TGTGCCTGGAGCGGGGACCCCCGAGGCACAGATACGCAGTATTTT	CAWSGDPRGTDTQYF